Below, 14 T cell receptor beta chains from the same sample are listed, as sequenced in a study of cytomegalovirus exposure and HLA in healthy donors. PCR was performed using 60 Vbeta and 13 Jbeta primers. Libraries were prepared by immunoSEQ multiplex PCR; TCRdb keeps only in-frame clonotypes and omits some of them. Here the sample spans 130,000 or so clones, approximately 84% being singletons. The source material was PBMCs. The source of these receptors is a woman aged 18-30 years in good health and CMV-seronegative.

This clone was seen just once. CDR3 in DNA: TGCAGCGTTGGACTAAACAGGGATTCTCGCGAGCAGTACTTC. Translated, it gives CSVGLNRDSREQYF. V usage is TRBV29-1 and J usage is TRBJ2-7; tentative D call: TRBD1 (6 bases). The CDR3 has 14 residues. Germline V gene data show CDR1 as SQVTM and CDR2 as ANQGSEA. V lost 4 bases and J 6 bases, leaving 19 bases between the germline ends.

In its sample, this clone was seen a few times. The gene calls are TRBV6-4 and TRBJ1-2; a weak D match, TRBD1 (5 bases). In germline, CDR1 is MRHNA, CDR2 SNTAGT. This CDR3 has 13 residues. Trimming cost V 10 bases and J 6 bases, with 18 bases left between them. Here the CDR3 DNA reads TGTGCCACAAGACCCGGGCTCAGGGATGGCTACACCTTC. Its translation: CATRPGLRDGYTF.

The genes are TRBV5-4 and TRBJ2-7; possible D gene TRBD1, 5 bases. This CDR3 is 14 amino acids long. Trimming shortened V by 6 bases and J by 2 bases, and 15 bases separated the two germline ends. Germline CDR1 is SGHNT and CDR2 is YYREEE (reference sequence). CDR3 bases: TGTGCCAGCACCTCAGGGTTGGCCCCCTACGAGCAGTACTTC. Protein: CASTSGLAPYEQYF.

The rearrangement links TRBV6-5 to TRBJ1-2; TRBD1 is a possible D gene (5 bases). Trimming stripped 2 bases from V and 6 bases from J, with 13 bases between. The length of the CDR3 is 14 residues. Germline-derived CDR1 and CDR2 are MNHEY and SVGAGI. CDR3 sequence (DNA): TGTGCCAGCAGTTACGGGGACCGCGGGGATGGCTACACCTTC. Its protein product is CASSYGDRGDGYTF.

The chain joins TRBV14 to TRBJ1-1; tentatively, D is TRBD1 (5 bases). V lost 1 base to trimming and J lost 12 bases, with 9 bases between them. CDR1 and CDR2 (germline): SGHDN, FVKESK. This CDR3 region has 11 residues. The CDR3 loop is CASSQGQGTFF. DNA for the CDR3: TGTGCCAGCAGCCAAGGGCAGGGAACTTTCTTT.

The V and J genes are TRBV6-5 and TRBJ1-2; D perhaps matches TRBD1 (6 bases). This CDR3 contains 14 residues. Trimming cost V 2 bases and J 8 bases, with 15 bases left between them. CDR1 MNHEY and CDR2 SVGAGI come from the germline V gene. CDR3 sequence (DNA): TGTGCCAGCAGTTACCGCGACGGCAGGGGCGGCTACACCTTC. Its translation: CASSYRDGRGGYTF.

This clone was counted between two and nine times. V gene TRBV6-1 combines with J gene TRBJ1-1; possible D gene TRBD1, 5 bases. Deletions cut 6 bases from V and 10 bases from J, with 18 bases between. Germline V lookup: CDR1 MNHNS, CDR2 SASEGT. The CDR3 has 13 amino acids. CDR3 bases: TGTGCCAGCAGCGCGGACACCCTAATTGTAGCTTTCTTT. It codes for CASSADTLIVAFF.

The chain couples TRBV5-4 to TRBJ2-7; TRBD2 might be the D (5 bases). With 4 bases removed from V and 1 base from J, the gap between germline ends came to 12 bases. Germline CDR1 reads SGHNT; CDR2 reads YYREEE (reference sequence). The CDR3 is 14 residues long. CDR3 region: CASSNSGGSYEQYF. In nucleotides, the CDR3 is TGTGCCAGCAGCAACAGCGGCGGGTCCTACGAGCAGTACTTC.

This chain links TRBV7-8 with TRBJ2-2, with unresolved D. CDR3 size: 14 residues. The germline V and J ends were trimmed by 5 bases and 3 bases, with 10 bases remaining between them. CDR1 SGHVS and CDR2 FQNEAQ come from the germline V gene. CDR3 coding DNA: TGTGCCAGCAGCCCTCACATGGACACCGGGGAGCTGTTTTTT. Protein sequence: CASSPHMDTGELFF.

The chain combines TRBV5-4 with TRBJ2-5; TRBD2 matches at 8 bases. This CDR3 has 14 residues. V lost 2 bases and J lost 6; bases outside the gene matches: 6. Germline values: CDR1 SGHNT, CDR2 YYREEE (reference sequence). The CDR3 DNA reads as TGTGCCAGCAGCTTACGGCGGGGGGAAAAGACCCAGTACTTC. Translated, it gives CASSLRRGEKTQYF.

The CDR3 DNA reads as TGCAGTGGACTAGAAGGGGAGCAGTTCTTC. Its protein is CSGLEGEQFF. The rearrangement uses TRBV20-1 and TRBJ2-1, with a weak D call TRBD2 (6 bases). V was trimmed by 7 bases and J by 10 bases, leaving 11 bases between them. CDR1 and CDR2 (germline): DFQATT, SNEGSKA (reference sequence). CDR3 length: 10 residues.

This clone was picked up a small number of times. In the same sample, other DNA sequences code for this CDR3. J is TRBJ2-1 and V is TRBV5-1; 7 bases match TRBD2. The trim removed 2 bases at V and 0 bases at J, leaving 5 bases unmatched. Per the germline V gene, CDR1 is SGHRS and CDR2 is YFSETQ. This CDR3 contains 16 residues. CDR3 loop: CASSFSGGSSYNEQFF. DNA for the CDR3: TGCGCCAGCAGCTTCTCCGGCGGGAGCTCCTACAATGAGCAGTTCTTC.

The rearrangement uses TRBV5-5 and TRBJ2-2; D not certain. The CDR3 length is 13 residues. Germline values: CDR1 SGHKS, CDR2 YYEKEE (reference sequence). Trimming shortened V by 7 bases and J by 0 bases, and 7 bases separated the two germline ends. This CDR3 reads CASLLTNTGELFF. The CDR3 DNA follows: TGTGCCAGCCTACTTACGAACACCGGGGAGCTGTTTTTT.

The V gene is TRBV4-2, the J gene TRBJ2-5; 7 bases line up with TRBD1. This CDR3 comprises 15 residues. The V gene's germline CDR1 is LGHNA and CDR2 YNFKEQ. V lost 0 bases and J lost 5; bases outside the gene matches: 6. CDR3 in DNA: TGTGCCAGCAGCCAAGATAGGACAGGCGCGGAGACCCAGTACTTC. It codes for CASSQDRTGAETQYF.